The 17 T cell receptor beta chains in this list originate from one sample, sequenced in a study of blood T cell repertoires in COVID-19. Assay: immunoSEQ multiplex PCR; the TCRdb copy retains only in-frame clones and omits some. The sample carries approximately 180,000 clones, more than 75% recorded once. Sample: peripheral blood. These receptors all come from a human donor in a cohort sampled during active COVID-19.

This sequence joins TRBV28 and TRBJ2-4; the D gene is possibly TRBD1 (6 bases). This CDR3 region has 13 residues. V was cut by 6 bases and J by 2 bases, with 8 bases left in between. Germline V lookup: CDR1 MDHEN, CDR2 SYDVKM. Written as DNA, the CDR3 is TGTGCCAGCAGAACAGGGCCCAAAAACATTCAGTACTTC. Translated: CASRTGPKNIQYF.

This sequence joins TRBV7-7 and TRBJ2-5; a possible D gene is TRBD1 (5 bases). The germline gives CDR1 SSHAT, CDR2 FNYEAQ (reference sequence). This CDR3 spans 15 amino acids. The germline V and J ends were trimmed by 5 bases and 4 bases, with 17 bases remaining between them. DNA for the CDR3: TGTGCCAGCAGCGTCGCAAATAGACAGACAGAGACCCAGTACTTC. Protein product: CASSVANRQTETQYF.

The V gene is TRBV2, the J gene TRBJ2-5; D is possibly TRBD1 (5 bases). There are 15 residues in the CDR3. CDR1 is SNHLY and CDR2 is FYNNEI in the germline V gene. Trimming shortened V by 8 bases and J by 9 bases, and 25 bases separated the two germline ends. The CDR3 loop reads CASASLVPRVGAQYF. The CDR3 DNA is TGTGCCAGCGCCTCTCTAGTCCCCAGGGTTGGGGCCCAGTACTTC.

This clone turned up a few times. V gene TRBV9 combines with J gene TRBJ2-7, with 7 bases that match TRBD2. The junction had 15 bases not matched to a gene; V was cut back by 4 bases and J by 5 bases. Per germline, CDR1 SGDLS and CDR2 YYNGEE. The CDR3 spans 16 residues. DNA of the CDR3: TGTGCCAGCAGCCCCCGGACTAGTAAGATGGGGGACGAGCAGTACTTC. Protein sequence: CASSPRTSKMGDEQYF.

V and J are TRBV3-1 (or the pseudogene TRBV3-2) and TRBJ1-1; 8 nucleotides align to TRBD1. V shed 2 bases and J 3 bases; nucleotides not matched to a gene: 8. Germline V gene data show CDR1 as LGHDT and CDR2 as YNNKEL (reference sequence). The CDR3 runs 16 residues. Here the CDR3 DNA reads TGTGCCAGCAGCCAACCTTGTCAGGGGGCGCACACTGAAGCTTTCTTT. Its translation: CASSQPCQGAHTEAFF.

The chain employs TRBV5-4 and TRBJ2-1; D is undetermined. The CDR3 consists of 12 residues. Germline values: CDR1 SGHNT, CDR2 YYREEE (reference sequence). V lost 0 bases to trimming and J lost 9 bases, with 7 bases between them. CDR3 DNA: TGTGCCAGCAGCTTGGCCGTCAGTGAGCAGTTCTTC. It yields the protein CASSLAVSEQFF.

CDR3 in amino acids: CASSRGGTSNTGELFF. The CDR3 bases are TGTGCCAGCAGCAGGGGGGGGACTTCTAACACCGGGGAGCTGTTTTTT. The chain carries TRBV5-4 and TRBJ2-2; weak D call: TRBD2 (7 bases). Germline V gives CDR1 SGHNT, CDR2 YYREEE (reference sequence). V lost 4 bases to trimming and J lost 2 bases, with 15 bases between them. The CDR3 is 16 amino acids.

The chain couples TRBV30 to TRBJ1-2, with D possibly matching TRBD1 (5 bases). Per germline, CDR1 GTSNPN and CDR2 SVGIG (reference sequence). This CDR3 is 13 amino acids long. Trimming removed 1 base at V and 7 bases at J, with 13 bases between. Here the CDR3 DNA reads TGTGCCTGGAGTGGACAGCAGGTGGCTGGCTACACCTTC. This gives the protein CAWSGQQVAGYTF.

This clone was recorded a few times. This chain connects TRBV7-9 to TRBJ2-1; 11 nucleotides line up with TRBD2. The CDR3 totals 16 residues. Trimming cost V 2 bases and J 7 bases; bases outside gene matches: 7. CDR1 and CDR2 (germline): SEHNR, FQNEAQ (reference sequence). The CDR3 region is CASSLRLAGGQNEQFF. DNA of the CDR3: TGTGCCAGCAGCTTAAGGCTAGCGGGGGGACAGAATGAGCAGTTCTTC.

The J gene is TRBJ2-1, the V gene TRBV6-1, with unresolved D. Trimming cost V 2 bases and J 4 bases, with 3 bases left between them. The germline V gene has CDR1 MNHNS and CDR2 SASEGT. The CDR3 contains 12 residues. The CDR3 spells CASSEPYNEQFF. DNA of the CDR3: TGTGCCAGCAGTGAACCTTACAATGAGCAGTTCTTC.

This chain joins TRBV29-1 and TRBJ1-1; D is perhaps TRBD1 (5 bases). Germline CDR1 SQVTM, CDR2 ANQGSEA. The CDR3 spans 13 residues. Trimming shortened V by 5 bases and J by 4 bases, and 14 bases separated the two germline ends. CDR3 sequence: CSVSVTGGTEAFF. The DNA for the CDR3 is TGCAGCGTTTCAGTAACGGGGGGCACTGAAGCTTTCTTT.

The chain is built from TRBV5-5 and TRBJ2-7; 9 bases match TRBD1. Trimming at V came to 0 bases and at J to 2 bases, leaving 6 bases not matched to a gene. Germline lookup yields CDR1 SGHKS and CDR2 YYEKEE (reference sequence). CDR3 size: 16 residues. CDR3 in DNA: TGTGCCAGCAGCTTGGGGGGACAGGGTGTGACCTACGAGCAGTACTTC. It codes for CASSLGGQGVTYEQYF.

The chain carries TRBV12-3 or TRBV12-4 and TRBJ1-2; D is undetermined. The CDR3 covers 12 residues. The V and J ends lost 6 bases and 8 bases respectively, with 13 bases between them. The CDR3 nucleotides are TGTGCCAGCAGCCCAAAAGGACTGGGCTACACCTTC. Its translation is CASSPKGLGYTF.

V usage is TRBV9 and J usage is TRBJ2-2, with 8 bases matching TRBD2. Trimming cost V 0 bases and J 4 bases; bases outside gene matches: 5. Germline CDR1 reads SGDLS; CDR2 reads YYNGEE. This CDR3 spans 16 amino acids. The CDR3 sequence: CASSVESGGFTGELFF. The CDR3 bases are TGTGCCAGCAGCGTAGAGAGCGGGGGATTCACCGGGGAGCTGTTTTTT.

J is TRBJ2-4 and V is TRBV19; D might be TRBD2 (6 bases). CDR3 length: 13 amino acids. V lost 8 bases and J 5 bases, leaving 13 bases between the germline ends. Germline lookup yields CDR1 LNHDA and CDR2 SQIVND (reference sequence). The DNA of the CDR3 is TGTGCCAGTTCCGGGCGGGAAGAAAACATTCAGTACTTC. This gives the protein CASSGREENIQYF.

The chain employs TRBV25-1 and TRBJ2-7; 7 positions agree with TRBD1. Germline assignment: CDR1 MGHDK and CDR2 SYGVNS. After removal of 5 bases from V and 9 bases from J, the junction contained 10 bases not matched to a gene. This CDR3 comprises 13 residues. For the CDR3, the DNA is TGTGCCAGCAGTCGACAGGGCGAACTACGGCAGTACTTC. This encodes CASSRQGELRQYF.

The J gene is TRBJ1-1, the V gene TRBV18; 8 nucleotides align to TRBD1. Trimming took 4 bases from V and 5 from J; bases not matched to a gene: 6. This CDR3 comprises 14 residues. CDR1 is KGHSH and CDR2 is LQKENI in the germline V gene. CDR3 residues: CASSLATGETEAFF. The CDR3 DNA follows: TGTGCCAGCTCACTCGCGACAGGGGAGACTGAAGCTTTCTTT.